The 18 T cell receptor beta chains below come from one sample, sequenced in a study of cytomegalovirus exposure and HLA in healthy donors. The PCR was carried out with 60 Vbeta primers and 13 Jbeta primers. Profiled with immunoSEQ multiplex PCR; TCRdb holds only in-frame clones, not every one. The profile covers around 130,000 clones, with 80% appearing a single time and 3% to 4% taken by the ten largest. Sample: PBMCs. The source of these receptors is a male donor in good health and CMV-seronegative.

V is TRBV7-8 and J is TRBJ2-1, with 9 positions matching TRBD2. CDR3 length: 18 amino acids. The V segment lost 1 base and the J segment 1 base; nucleotides outside the gene matches: 8. CDR1 is SGHVS, CDR2 FQNEAQ, per germline. CDR3 DNA: TGTGCCAGCAGCTTAGTACGCCGAGCGGGAGGTTCCTACAATGAGCAGTTCTTC. Translation: CASSLVRRAGGSYNEQFF. The full variable domain, completed using reference TRBV7-8 and TRBJ2-1, is GAGVSQSPRYKVAKRGQDVALRCDPISGHVSLFWYQQALGQGPEFLTYFQNEAQLDKSGLPSDRFFAERPEGSVSTLKIQRTQQEDSAVYLCASSLVRRAGGSYNEQFFGPGTRLTVL.

V usage is TRBV28 and J usage is TRBJ1-2; 7 nucleotides align to TRBD1. The V and J ends lost 4 bases and 4 bases, in that order; junction bases with no gene match: 9. Germline V CDR1 and CDR2: MDHEN, SYDVKM. This CDR3 has 15 residues. The DNA of the CDR3 is TGTGCCAGCAGTTCCCAGGGGGGCAAGGGCTATGGCTACACCTTC. Its protein product is CASSSQGGKGYGYTF.

The rearrangement joins TRBV19 to TRBJ1-2, with D tentatively TRBD1 (6 bases). V was cut by 5 bases and J by 4 bases, with 17 bases left in between. Per germline, CDR1 LNHDA and CDR2 SQIVND (reference sequence). CDR3 length: 15 amino acids. CDR3 residues: CASSQGSGRIYGYTF. The CDR3 bases are TGTGCCAGTAGTCAGGGGAGTGGACGGATCTATGGCTACACCTTC.

The chain carries TRBV18 and TRBJ2-7; 8 bases are shared with TRBD1. Germline V gives CDR1 KGHSH, CDR2 LQKENI. The trim removed 3 bases at V and 5 bases at J, leaving 6 bases unmatched. The CDR3 consists of 14 residues. CDR3 bases: TGTGCCAGCTCACCGCGACAGGGGTTCAACGAGCAGTACTTC. Protein sequence: CASSPRQGFNEQYF.

V gene TRBV7-6 combines with J gene TRBJ1-1; D uncertain. Trimming cost V 1 base and J 1 base, with 7 bases left between them. CDR3 length: 14 amino acids. Germline CDR1 SGHVS, CDR2 FNYEAQ. The CDR3 DNA reads as TGTGCCAGCAGCTTAGAACAGACGAACACTGAAGCTTTCTTT. It translates to CASSLEQTNTEAFF.

The genes are TRBV4-3 and TRBJ2-1, with D perhaps matching TRBD2 (5 bases). The germline CDR1 and CDR2 sequences are LGHNA and YSLEER. The CDR3 extends over 17 amino acids. V gave up 0 bases and J gave up 0 bases, with 12 bases separating them. CDR3 protein: CASSQDGEGSSYNEQFF. CDR3 nucleotides: TGCGCCAGCAGCCAAGATGGAGAAGGGAGCTCCTACAATGAGCAGTTCTTC.

This clone was detected only once. The rearrangement uses TRBV27 and TRBJ2-6, with D perhaps matching TRBD2 (5 bases). Trimming cost V 2 bases and J 0 bases, with 17 bases left between them. This CDR3 comprises 19 residues. Germline assignment: CDR1 MNHEY and CDR2 SMNVEV (reference sequence). This CDR3 reads CASSLKPHPGVSGANVLTF. The CDR3 DNA is TGTGCCAGCAGTTTAAAACCCCACCCCGGGGTCTCTGGGGCCAACGTCCTGACTTTC.

This clone is a singleton in its sample. The V call is TRBV16, the J call TRBJ2-5, with 7 bases matching TRBD1. Unmatched junction bases numbered 3, after V lost 0 bases and J lost 2 bases. The germline V gene encodes CDR1 KGHSY and CDR2 FQNENV. The CDR3 spans 15 residues. The CDR3 DNA is TGTGCCAGCAGCCAATCGACAGGGCCTCAAGAGACCCAGTACTTC. Translated, it gives CASSQSTGPQETQYF.

This clone was seen a few times. The genes are TRBV6-5 and TRBJ1-2, with 7 bases aligning to TRBD1. V shed 5 bases and J 8 bases; nucleotides not matched to a gene: 8. The CDR3 totals 13 residues. Germline CDR1 and CDR2: MNHEY and SVGAGI. CDR3 DNA sequence: TGTGCCAGCAGTGAATGGACAGGAGACGGCTACACCTTC. Its protein is CASSEWTGDGYTF.

V is TRBV9 and J is TRBJ2-1; D is ambiguous. Germline V gene lookup returns CDR1 SGDLS and CDR2 YYNGEE. V shed 0 bases and J shed 0 bases, with 13 bases lying between them. The CDR3 sequence is 17 residues long. The DNA for the CDR3 is TGTGCCAGCAGCGTAGGTTGGAGAGGAAGCTCCTACAATGAGCAGTTCTTC. Translating it yields CASSVGWRGSSYNEQFF.

This clone showed up just once. The V gene is TRBV4-3, the J gene TRBJ1-4; D may be TRBD1 (6 bases). This CDR3 is 19 amino acids long. Looked up from germline, CDR1 is LGHNA and CDR2 is YSLEER. V was clipped by 0 bases and J by 2 bases, with 19 bases between them. The CDR3, as DNA: TGCGCCAGCAGCCAAGATGCGGGGGGCAGCCCGGGCACTAATGAAAAACTGTTTTTT. Protein: CASSQDAGGSPGTNEKLFF.

The V and J genes are TRBV5-6 and TRBJ2-2; 7 bases map to TRBD1. CDR3 length equals 16 residues. Germline V CDR1 and CDR2: SGHDT, YYEEEE. J was trimmed by 0 bases and V by 3 bases; bases with no gene match: 5. The DNA for the CDR3 is TGTGCCAGCAGCTCAACAGGGGCCTCGAACACCGGGGAGCTGTTTTTT. Protein: CASSSTGASNTGELFF.

The J gene is TRBJ2-7, the V gene TRBV5-1; D possibly corresponds to TRBD1 (6 bases). This CDR3 is built from 15 residues. Trimming cost V 0 bases and J 2 bases, with 12 bases left between them. Per germline, CDR1 SGHRS and CDR2 YFSETQ. CDR3 loop: CASSLVQGFPYEQYF. CDR3 sequence (DNA): TGCGCCAGCAGCTTGGTACAGGGCTTTCCCTACGAGCAGTACTTC.

The gene calls are TRBV6-5 and TRBJ2-1; TRBD1 matches at 9 bases. The germline V gene encodes CDR1 MNHEY and CDR2 SVGAGI. Trimming cost V 6 bases and J 3 bases; bases outside gene matches: 6. The CDR3 sequence is 15 residues long. In nucleotides, the CDR3 is TGTGCCAGCAGGCACACAGGGGGCAACTACAATGAGCAGTTCTTC. Translating it yields CASRHTGGNYNEQFF.

The chain employs TRBV9 and TRBJ1-2, with D possibly matching TRBD1 (5 bases). Trimming removed 0 bases at V and 4 bases at J, with 13 bases between. Germline CDR1 reads SGDLS; CDR2 reads YYNGEE. CDR3 length equals 15 residues. The CDR3 nucleotides read TGTGCCAGCAGCGTAGAAGGGGAGGCTCCCTATGGCTACACCTTC. Protein: CASSVEGEAPYGYTF.

This clone was recorded once. The chain couples TRBV15 to TRBJ2-1; 7 bases match TRBD2. The germline V gene has CDR1 LNHNV and CDR2 YYDKDF (reference sequence). V lost 0 bases, J lost 9 bases, and 26 bases stayed unmatched. This CDR3 has 21 residues. This CDR3 is CATSRDRAGDYGRGLNSEQFF. The DNA for the CDR3 is TGTGCCACCAGCAGAGATCGTGCGGGCGACTACGGGCGGGGGTTAAACAGTGAGCAGTTCTTC.

The CDR3 is CASSYLGQGDEQFF. CDR3 coding DNA: TGTGCCAGCAGTTACTTAGGACAGGGCGATGAGCAGTTCTTC. This chain links TRBV6-5 with TRBJ2-1, with 8 bases identical to TRBD1. The germline CDR1 and CDR2 sequences are MNHEY and SVGAGI. V gave up 1 base and J gave up 8 bases; unmatched junction bases: 4. CDR3 length: 14 amino acids.

The V gene is TRBV7-9, the J gene TRBJ2-1, with 8 bases identical to TRBD2. This CDR3 is built from 16 residues. The ends lost 4 bases at V and 0 bases at J; junction bases unmatched: 5. Germline CDR1 and CDR2: SEHNR and FQNEAQ (reference sequence). The CDR3 spells CASSSTSASSYNEQFF. CDR3 nucleotide sequence: TGTGCCAGCAGCTCGACTAGCGCGAGCTCCTACAATGAGCAGTTCTTC.